There are a few counts of the clone carrying this T cell receptor beta chain. Its antigen is currently unknown. This entry belongs to a study of T-cell reconstitution after alpha-beta-depleted transplantation in children. Study outcomes and limitations: At one year after transplant, newly produced T cells mostly accounted for T-cell counts and diversity.

J was trimmed by 2 bases and V by 7 bases; bases with no gene match: 9. This CDR3 region has 14 residues. Germline CDR1 SQVTM, CDR2 ANQGSEA. The authors prepared the TCRbeta library with unique molecular identifiers. Each CDR3 protein gets one entry after TCRdb re-called the PCR reads with MiXCR. The sample contains 750,000 to 950,000 distinct CDR3 sequences, about 16% of which appear only once. V is TRBV29-1 and J is TRBJ2-7, with TRBD2 matching over 9 bases. The receptor was derived from a male patient aged 5 to 17 who had a stem cell transplant for acute lymphoblastic leukemia, so the T cells may come from the graft donor. The source was PBMCs, mostly from graft donor cells, collected 360 days after TCRalphabeta/CD19-depleted stem cell transplant. This CDR3 reads CSAGTSPLPYEQYF. The CDR3 DNA reads TGCAGCGCAGGGACTAGCCCGCTCCCCTACGAGCAGTACTTC.